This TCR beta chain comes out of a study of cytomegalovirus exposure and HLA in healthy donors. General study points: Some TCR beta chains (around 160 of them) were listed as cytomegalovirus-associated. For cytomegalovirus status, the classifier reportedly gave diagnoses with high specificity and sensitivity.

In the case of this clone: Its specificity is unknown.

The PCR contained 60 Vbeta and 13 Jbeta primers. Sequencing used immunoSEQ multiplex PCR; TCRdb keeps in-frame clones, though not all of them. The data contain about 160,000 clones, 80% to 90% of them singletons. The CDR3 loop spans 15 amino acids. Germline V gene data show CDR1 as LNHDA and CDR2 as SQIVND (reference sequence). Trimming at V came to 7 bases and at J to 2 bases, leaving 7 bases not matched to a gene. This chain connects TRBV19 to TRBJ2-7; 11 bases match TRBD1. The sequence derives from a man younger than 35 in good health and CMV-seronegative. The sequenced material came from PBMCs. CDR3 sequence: CASKPGQGGPYEQYF. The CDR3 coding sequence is TGTGCCAGTAAACCGGGACAGGGGGGCCCCTACGAGCAGTACTTC.